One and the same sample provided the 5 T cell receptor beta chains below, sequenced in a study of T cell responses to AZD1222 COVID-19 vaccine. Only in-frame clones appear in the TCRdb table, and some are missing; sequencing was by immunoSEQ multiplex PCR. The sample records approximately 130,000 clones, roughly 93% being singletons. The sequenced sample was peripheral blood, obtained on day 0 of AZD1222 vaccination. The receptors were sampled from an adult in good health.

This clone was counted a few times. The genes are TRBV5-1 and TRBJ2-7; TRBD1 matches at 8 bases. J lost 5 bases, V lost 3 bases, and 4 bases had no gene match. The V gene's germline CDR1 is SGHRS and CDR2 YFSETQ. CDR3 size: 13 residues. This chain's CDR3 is CASSWTGKNEQYF. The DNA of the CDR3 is TGCGCCAGCAGCTGGACAGGGAAAAACGAGCAGTACTTC.

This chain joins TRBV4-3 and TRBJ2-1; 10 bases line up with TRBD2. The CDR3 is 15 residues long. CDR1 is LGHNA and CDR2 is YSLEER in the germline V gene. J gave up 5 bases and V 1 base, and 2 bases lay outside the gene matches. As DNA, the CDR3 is TGCGCCAGCAGCCAAGGGACTAGCGGTGACAATGAGCAGTTCTTC. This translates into CASSQGTSGDNEQFF.

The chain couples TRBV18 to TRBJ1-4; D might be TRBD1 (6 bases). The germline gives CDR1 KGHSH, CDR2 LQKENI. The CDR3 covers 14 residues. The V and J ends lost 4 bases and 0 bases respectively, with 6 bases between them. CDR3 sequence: CASSQGATNEKLFF. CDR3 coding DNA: TGTGCCAGCTCACAGGGGGCAACTAATGAAAAACTGTTTTTT.

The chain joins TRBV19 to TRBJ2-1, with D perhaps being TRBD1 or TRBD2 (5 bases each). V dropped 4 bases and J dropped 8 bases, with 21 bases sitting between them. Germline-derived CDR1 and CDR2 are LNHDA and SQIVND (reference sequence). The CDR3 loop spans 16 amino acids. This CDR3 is CASSKAYGTFGDEQFF. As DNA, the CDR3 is TGTGCCAGTAGTAAAGCATACGGGACCTTTGGGGATGAGCAGTTCTTC.

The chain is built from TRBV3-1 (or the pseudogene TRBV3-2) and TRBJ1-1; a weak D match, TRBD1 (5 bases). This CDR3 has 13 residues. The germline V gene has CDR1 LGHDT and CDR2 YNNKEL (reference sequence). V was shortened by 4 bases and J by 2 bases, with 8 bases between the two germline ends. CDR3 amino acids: CASSLGPNTEAFF. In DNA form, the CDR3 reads TGTGCCAGCAGCCTGGGACCCAACACTGAAGCTTTCTTT.